A single sample is the source of the 6 T cell receptor beta chains below, sequenced in a study of T cells in Graves' hyperthyroidism and ophthalmopathy. There were TCR beta CDR3 regions amplified from RNA transcripts. HTBI primers were the set used in a first-round RT-PCR of the TCR CDR3. TCRdb recomputed calls from the multiplex PCR reads with MiXCR, one row per CDR3 protein. Of 490,000 or so distinct CDR3 sequences in the sample, 20% are singletons; the top ten hold roughly 47%. The sequencing input was blood. The receptors were sampled from a man aged 40-55 years with Graves' ophthalmopathy.

In its sample, this clonotype was seen a few times. The chain recombines TRBV7-2 with TRBJ2-5; TRBD1 might be the D (6 bases). CDR3 length: 13 amino acids. The germline V gene encodes CDR1 SGHTA and CDR2 FQGNSA. Trimming took 1 base from V and 11 from J, leaving 14 bases between them. The CDR3 coding sequence is TGTGCCAGCAGCTTAGAGTCAGGGGTGCCACAGTACTTC. Protein sequence: CASSLESGVPQYF.

The chain has TRBV6-2 or TRBV6-3 and TRBJ2-1; TRBD2 might be the D (5 bases). Germline CDR1 reads MNHEY; CDR2 reads SVGEGT. This CDR3 spans 14 amino acids. Trimming took 4 bases from V and 6 from J, leaving 13 bases between them. The CDR3 DNA reads as TGTGCCAGCAGTTTCTCCGGGGAGTCCAATGAGCAGTTCTTC. Translation: CASSFSGESNEQFF.

This clonotype was detected only a few times. For the CDR3, the DNA is TGTGCCAGCAGTTTCGACAGGGGGGTCTACAATGAGCAGTTCTTC. Translating gives CASSFDRGVYNEQFF. V and J are TRBV5-4 and TRBJ2-1; the match to TRBD1 covers 9 bases. The CDR3 is 15 amino acids. Germline lookup yields CDR1 SGHNT and CDR2 YYREEE (reference sequence). V trimming: 5 bases; J trimming: 3 bases; junction bases outside the gene matches: 6.

The chain carries TRBV10-3 and TRBJ1-1; TRBD1 matches 8 bases. CDR3 length equals 14 residues. V lost 6 bases, J lost 3 bases, and 6 bases stayed unmatched. CDR1 is ENHRY and CDR2 is SYGVKD in the germline V gene. The CDR3 loop is CAIRSTGVDTEAFF. CDR3 nucleotide sequence: TGTGCCATCAGGTCGACAGGGGTGGACACTGAAGCTTTCTTT.

The V gene is TRBV12-3 or TRBV12-4, the J gene TRBJ2-1; D may match TRBD1 or TRBD2 (6 bases each). V lost 6 bases to trimming and J lost 4 bases, with 16 bases between them. The CDR3 totals 15 residues. CDR3 amino acids: CASSVDGGLYNEQFF. In DNA, the CDR3 is TGTGCCAGCAGCGTAGACGGGGGCTTGTACAATGAGCAGTTCTTC.

This clonotype was recorded at least ten times. The rearrangement joins TRBV12-3 or TRBV12-4 to TRBJ1-5; 7 bases are shared with TRBD1. Trimming removed 3 bases from V and 1 base from J; junction bases left unmatched: 12. There are 18 residues in the CDR3. The CDR3: CASSFRGITGQSNQPQHF. Written as DNA, the CDR3 is TGTGCCAGCAGTTTCCGCGGAATAACGGGACAGAGCAATCAGCCCCAGCATTTT.